Sequencing of this T cell receptor (beta chain) was carried out in a study of identical twins. Study-level findings and limits: Rather than following the same donors, the conclusions depended on cross-sectional statistical analysis.

CDR1 and CDR2 (germline): MNHEY, SMNVEV (reference sequence). V lost 3 bases, J lost 2 bases, and 14 bases lay in between. CDR3 length: 16 residues. This clonotype occurred many times. The antigen is not known. All donors comprised healthy Caucasians. Through template switching, a universal primer site was introduced, and the cDNA contained unique molecular identifiers. MiXCR was run by TCRdb on the 5' RACE reads, yielding one entry per CDR3 protein. The sample yields about 570,000 distinct CDR3 sequences, 9.6% seen once. These data were also filed under a second study, of yellow fever vaccine responses in identical twins.

The receptor was derived from a woman aged 18-29 years in good health. The specimen was PBMCs. The V and J genes are TRBV27 and TRBJ1-5; D gene uncertain. The CDR3 protein is CASSFRGLRGNQPQHF. The DNA for the CDR3 is TGTGCCAGCAGTTTCCGAGGGTTGCGGGGCAATCAGCCCCAGCATTTT.